These 16 T cell receptor beta chains share one sample of origin, sequenced in a study of blood T cell repertoires in COVID-19. Generated by immunoSEQ multiplex PCR, the TCRdb table keeps only in-frame clones and is missing some. The repertoire holds some 190,000 clones, with over 75% as singletons. The sample was peripheral blood. Every receptor here comes from a man in his fifties or sixties with acute or convalescent COVID-19.

This clone appeared a single time. The V call is TRBV19, the J call TRBJ2-7; weak D call: TRBD2 (7 bases). CDR1 is LNHDA and CDR2 is SQIVND in the germline V gene (reference sequence). There are 15 residues in the CDR3. Deletions cut 5 bases from V and 7 bases from J, with 21 bases between. This CDR3 is CASSPRRGGAGEQYF. CDR3 in DNA: TGTGCCAGTAGTCCCCGGAGGGGGGGCGCGGGGGAGCAGTACTTC.

The chain links TRBV6-6 to TRBJ1-5, with D perhaps matching TRBD1 (6 bases). Deletions cut 3 bases from V and 2 bases from J, with 8 bases between. The CDR3 sequence is 14 residues long. Per germline, CDR1 MNHNY and CDR2 SVGAGI (reference sequence). The CDR3 DNA sequence: TGTGCCAGCAGTTATTCAGGGGGCAATCAGCCCCAGCATTTT. Residues: CASSYSGGNQPQHF.

The chain joins TRBV21-1 to TRBJ2-5; the table calls TRBD1, which could not be checked here. TRBV21-1 is marked as a pseudogene. This CDR3 has 15 residues. This CDR3 is CASSKALRGAETQYF. In DNA form, the CDR3 reads TGTGCCAGCAGCAAAGCGCTTAGGGGCGCGGAGACCCAGTACTTC.

The J gene is TRBJ1-2, the V gene TRBV3-1 (or the pseudogene TRBV3-2); 8 positions agree with TRBD1. V was pared by 4 bases and J by 0 bases, with 10 bases of the junction left unmatched. This CDR3 is 17 amino acids long. Germline CDR1 and CDR2: LGHDT and YNNKEL (reference sequence). CDR3 loop: CASSRAGTGSTNYGYTF. The CDR3 DNA is TGTGCCAGCAGCCGGGCCGGGACAGGTAGTACTAACTATGGCTACACCTTC.

This clone has just a few counts. The V gene is TRBV6-5, the J gene TRBJ1-5, with unresolved D. The germline gives CDR1 MNHEY, CDR2 SVGAGI. CDR3 size: 12 residues. V was pared by 7 bases and J by 8 bases, with 12 bases between. The CDR3 region has the DNA TGTGCCAGCACCCCATTTCGGGAGCCCCAGCATTTT. This translates into CASTPFREPQHF.

The chain recombines TRBV7-3 with TRBJ2-6; weak D call: TRBD1 (5 bases). The CDR3 is 15 amino acids. From germline, CDR1 is SGHTA and CDR2 FQGTGA. Trimming removed 5 bases at V and 0 bases at J, with 8 bases between. CDR3 bases: TGTGCCAGCAGCCGACAGCTCTCTGGGGCCAACGTCCTGACTTTC. Translation gives CASSRQLSGANVLTF.

The chain is built from TRBV4-3 and TRBJ2-1, with 7 bases fitting TRBD2. V shed 4 bases and J 2 bases; nucleotides not matched to a gene: 8. Germline V lookup: CDR1 LGHNA, CDR2 YSLEER. The CDR3 spans 16 residues. CDR3: CASSPRREPPYNEQFF. The CDR3 nucleotides read TGCGCCAGCAGCCCGCGGCGGGAGCCCCCCTACAATGAGCAGTTCTTC.

For this clone: Here the CDR3 omits its conserved ending phenylalanine or tryptophan, so a read error is the likely source. The DNA is omitted, as the CDR3 cannot be located on it reliably, and the CDR3 follows TCRdb's listing. The V call is TRBV5-1, the J call TRBJ2-7; the table's D call, TRBD2, was not checked against the DNA. Germline V gene data show CDR1 as SGHRS and CDR2 as YFSETQ. The CDR3 sequence runs 11 residues, both termini included. The chain's CDR3 is CASSLEAVPPC.

The chain links TRBV6-2 or TRBV6-3 to TRBJ2-7; D may be TRBD2 (6 bases). V shed 5 bases and J shed 4 bases, with 18 bases lying between them. CDR1 and CDR2 from the germline V gene are MNHEY and SVGEGT. The CDR3 runs 15 residues. CDR3 region: CASSITTPGDYEQYF. CDR3 DNA sequence: TGTGCCAGCAGTATAACGACCCCGGGAGATTACGAGCAGTACTTC.

The V call is TRBV7-2, the J call TRBJ2-7, with 9 bases matching TRBD2. Germline CDR1 SGHTA, CDR2 FQGNSA. The CDR3 length is 15 residues. The ends lost 4 bases at V and 2 bases at J; junction bases unmatched: 6. The CDR3 loop is CASSSSGAWTYEQYF. The DNA for the CDR3 is TGTGCCAGCAGCTCTAGCGGGGCTTGGACCTACGAGCAGTACTTC.

The chain carries TRBV27 and TRBJ2-1; 12 bases are a match to TRBD1. Trimming at V came to 5 bases and at J to 7 bases, leaving 15 bases not matched to a gene. Per the germline V gene, CDR1 is MNHEY and CDR2 is SMNVEV (reference sequence). CDR3 length equals 18 residues. The CDR3 here is CASSVPRGQGASLNEQFF. DNA of the CDR3: TGTGCCAGCAGTGTGCCGAGGGGACAGGGGGCGTCTTTGAATGAGCAGTTCTTC.

The chain links TRBV7-2 to TRBJ2-4; D may be TRBD2 (6 bases). Trimming stripped 3 bases from V and 1 base from J, with 16 bases between. CDR1 is SGHTA and CDR2 is FQGNSA in the germline V gene. The CDR3 runs 17 residues. The CDR3 spells CASSFGGAGLAKNIQYF. The CDR3 DNA follows: TGTGCCAGCAGCTTCGGAGGGGCGGGTCTGGCCAAAAACATTCAGTACTTC.

The chain is built from TRBV18 and TRBJ1-4; 7 nucleotides agree with TRBD1. Germline assignment: CDR1 KGHSH and CDR2 LQKENI. CDR3 size: 14 residues. V lost 4 bases to trimming and J lost 12 bases; unmatched junction nucleotides: 11. The CDR3 protein is CASSLGQDLGELFF. The CDR3 DNA reads as TGTGCCAGCTCACTCGGACAGGACCTTGGGGAACTGTTTTTT.

The chain joins TRBV5-1 to TRBJ2-7; D may be TRBD2 (5 bases). V lost 3 bases and J 7 bases, leaving 17 bases between the germline ends. The germline V gene encodes CDR1 SGHRS and CDR2 YFSETQ. The CDR3 is 14 amino acids. The CDR3 nucleotides are TGCGCCAGCAGCTCCGGACTGCCCTTAGGGGAGCAGTACTTC. It is translated as CASSSGLPLGEQYF. Variable domain in full (rest from reference TRBV5-1 and TRBJ2-7): KAGVTQTPRYLIKTRGQQVTLSCSPISGHRSVSWYQQTPGQGLQFLFEYFSETQRNKGNFPGRFSGRQFSNSRSEMNVSTLELGDSALYLCASSSGLPLGEQYFGPGTRLTVT.

The chain links TRBV3-1 (or the pseudogene TRBV3-2) to TRBJ2-1; D is possibly TRBD2 (5 bases). The germline V and J ends were trimmed by 1 base and 2 bases, with 18 bases remaining between them. This CDR3 is 18 amino acids long. Germline values: CDR1 LGHDT, CDR2 YNNKEL (reference sequence). Here the CDR3 DNA reads TGTGCCAGCAGCCAAGCGGACTCCCGCGGTGGTCCCTACAATGAGCAGTTCTTC. Its protein is CASSQADSRGGPYNEQFF.

This clone was detected a few times. This CDR3 is CASSVGTGGSYEQYF. For the CDR3, the DNA is TGCGCCAGCAGCGTGGGGACAGGGGGCTCCTACGAGCAGTACTTC. The V gene is TRBV5-1, the J gene TRBJ2-7, with TRBD1 identical over 11 bases. The CDR3 extends over 15 amino acids. J gave up 0 bases and V 4 bases, and 3 bases lay outside the gene matches. Germline V gene sequence: CDR1 SGHRS, CDR2 YFSETQ.